This T cell receptor beta chain came from a study of cytomegalovirus exposure and HLA in healthy donors. Overall study findings and caveats: Rare sequences made up most TCRs, while some public TCRs were found in many donors.

Clones were read by immunoSEQ multiplex PCR, and TCRdb kept only the in-frame ones, dropping some. The data hold hundreds of thousands of clones, with about 90% observed a single time. The germline gives CDR1 MNHEY, CDR2 SVGAGI. The CDR3 consists of 15 residues. The germline V and J ends were trimmed by 2 bases and 2 bases, with 13 bases remaining between them. This clone was recorded at least ten times. Its target is not known. The specimen was PBMCs. The chain employs TRBV6-5 and TRBJ2-7, with D perhaps matching TRBD2 (5 bases). The TCR comes from a young man in good health and CMV-seropositive. The CDR3 DNA reads TGTGCCAGCAGTTACAGGAGAGACTACCCCTACGAGCAGTACTTC. Translation: CASSYRRDYPYEQYF.